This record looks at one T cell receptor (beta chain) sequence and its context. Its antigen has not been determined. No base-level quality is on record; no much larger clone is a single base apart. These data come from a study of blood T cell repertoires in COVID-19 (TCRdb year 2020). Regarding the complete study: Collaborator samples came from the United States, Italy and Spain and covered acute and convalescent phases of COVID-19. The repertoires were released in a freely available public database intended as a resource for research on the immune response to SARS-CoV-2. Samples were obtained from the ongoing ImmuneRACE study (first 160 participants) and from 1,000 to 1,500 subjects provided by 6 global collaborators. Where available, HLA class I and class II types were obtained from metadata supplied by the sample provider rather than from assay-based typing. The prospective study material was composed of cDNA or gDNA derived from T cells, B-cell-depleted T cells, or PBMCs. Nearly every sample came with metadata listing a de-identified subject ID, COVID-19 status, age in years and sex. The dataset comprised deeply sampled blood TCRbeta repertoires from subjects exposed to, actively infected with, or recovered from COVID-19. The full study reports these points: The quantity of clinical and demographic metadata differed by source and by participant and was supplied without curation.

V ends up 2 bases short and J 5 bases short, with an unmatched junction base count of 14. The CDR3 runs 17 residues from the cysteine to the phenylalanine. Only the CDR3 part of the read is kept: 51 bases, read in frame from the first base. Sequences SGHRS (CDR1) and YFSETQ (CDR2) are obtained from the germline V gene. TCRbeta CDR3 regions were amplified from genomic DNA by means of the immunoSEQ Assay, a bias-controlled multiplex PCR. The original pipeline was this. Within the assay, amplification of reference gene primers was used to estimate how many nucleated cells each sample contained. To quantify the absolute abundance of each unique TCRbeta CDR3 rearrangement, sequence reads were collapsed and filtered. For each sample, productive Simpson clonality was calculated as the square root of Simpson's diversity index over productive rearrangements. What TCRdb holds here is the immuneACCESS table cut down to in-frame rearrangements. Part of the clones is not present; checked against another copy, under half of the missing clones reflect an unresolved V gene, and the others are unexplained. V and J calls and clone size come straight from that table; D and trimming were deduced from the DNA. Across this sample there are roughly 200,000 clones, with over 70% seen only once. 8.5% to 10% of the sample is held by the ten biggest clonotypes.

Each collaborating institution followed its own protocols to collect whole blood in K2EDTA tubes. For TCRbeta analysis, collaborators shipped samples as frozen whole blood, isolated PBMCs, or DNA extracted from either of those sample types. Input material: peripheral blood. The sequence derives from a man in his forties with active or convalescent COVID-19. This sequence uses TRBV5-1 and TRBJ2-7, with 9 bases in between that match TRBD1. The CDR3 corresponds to CASSFTHGGQGYNEQYF. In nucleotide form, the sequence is TGCGCCAGCAGCTTTACCCACGGGGGACAGGGCTACAACGAGCAGTACTTC.